This record concerns one T cell receptor beta chain sequence. The antigen remains undetermined. This CDR3 contains 11 residues. Trimming took off 7 bases at V and 6 bases at J, with 7 bases between the two ends. Germline V CDR1 and CDR2: LNHDA, SQIVND (reference sequence). These data are taken from a study of OX40 agonist ivuxolimab in advanced cancers. At the level of the study: Patients were dosed intravenously with ivuxolimab at 0.01 to 10 mg/kg every 2 weeks. Each dose-escalation patient presented with hepatocellular carcinoma, melanoma, renal cell or head and neck cancer.

Clones were read by immunoSEQ multiplex PCR, and TCRdb kept only the in-frame ones, dropping some. Among over 40,000 clones listed, less than 90% were seen once. Study-wide points: CD8+ T cells averaged more expanded clones than CD4+. Which antigen the expanded peripheral T cells recognized is unknown.

Sequencing was performed on CD4+ or CD8+ T cells sorted from blood, taken in a trial of the OX40 agonist ivuxolimab. J is TRBJ2-1 and V is TRBV19, with D unclear. This clonotype was obtained from an adult with an advanced solid tumor such as melanoma, head and neck, liver or kidney cancer. Written as DNA, the CDR3 is TGTGCCAGTACCGTAAGCAATGAGCAGTTCTTC. Its protein is CASTVSNEQFF.